These 32 T cell receptor beta chains share one sample of origin, sequenced in a study of OX40 agonist ivuxolimab in advanced cancers. Measured with immunoSEQ multiplex PCR; TCRdb has only the in-frame clones, and not every one. The sample holds about 60,000 clones, roughly nine tenths seen once. Sequencing used CD4+ or CD8+ T cells sorted from blood, obtained in a trial of the OX40 agonist ivuxolimab. The source of these receptors is an adult with an advanced solid tumor such as melanoma, head and neck, liver or kidney cancer.

The genes are TRBV7-3 and TRBJ2-1, with TRBD2 matching over 9 bases. CDR1 and CDR2 (germline): SGHTA, FQGTGA. The length of the CDR3 is 15 residues. The V and J ends lost 3 bases and 4 bases, in that order; junction bases with no gene match: 4. CDR3 amino acids: CASSFTSGRYNEQFF. As DNA, the CDR3 is TGTGCCAGCAGCTTTACTAGCGGGCGGTACAATGAGCAGTTCTTC.

CDR3 nucleotide sequence: TGTGCCAGCAGCAACGGAGGAGGGTTCCACCGGGATGAGCAGTTCTTC. Its translation: CASSNGGGFHRDEQFF. This sequence joins TRBV7-9 and TRBJ2-1; weak D call: TRBD2 (6 bases). Trimming took 5 bases from V and 8 from J, leaving 22 bases between them. The CDR3 consists of 16 residues. Germline CDR1 and CDR2: SEHNR and FQNEAQ (reference sequence).

This chain uses TRBV28 with TRBJ2-7; 8 bases align to TRBD1. This CDR3 spans 15 amino acids. The germline V gene has CDR1 MDHEN and CDR2 SYDVKM. The ends lost 5 bases at V and 5 bases at J; junction bases unmatched: 11. The CDR3 nucleotides are TGTGCCAGCAGTACCTTCGGGACAGGTCTCAACGAGCAGTACTTC. It is translated as CASSTFGTGLNEQYF.

The chain joins TRBV6-5 to TRBJ2-2; no definite D call. The CDR3 runs to 15 residues. The germline CDR1 and CDR2 sequences are MNHEY and SVGAGI. V was clipped by 2 bases and J by 6 bases, with 13 bases between them. The CDR3: CASSYVAFRAGELFF. The CDR3 DNA follows: TGTGCCAGCAGTTACGTCGCTTTTCGGGCCGGGGAGCTGTTTTTT.

This chain connects TRBV5-3 to TRBJ1-5; perhaps TRBD1 as D (5 bases). TRBV5-3 counts as an open reading frame of uncertain function. The CDR3 loop spans 19 amino acids. V was clipped by 5 bases and J by 0 bases, with 24 bases between them. CDR3 DNA sequence: TGTGCCAGAAGTCCAGGATGGCCCCGGGGGGGGGATAGCAATCAGCCCCAGCATTTT. Its translation: CARSPGWPRGGDSNQPQHF.

The chain has TRBV4-1 and TRBJ1-1; D is uncertain. The CDR3 is 12 amino acids. The V gene's germline CDR1 is MGHRA and CDR2 YSYEKL. V gave up 6 bases and J gave up 2 bases, with 7 bases separating them. CDR3 in amino acids: CASSYGNTEAFF. The CDR3 DNA reads as TGCGCCAGCAGTTATGGAAACACTGAAGCTTTCTTT.

V and J are TRBV6-5 and TRBJ1-2; D is perhaps TRBD1 (6 bases). The CDR3 loop spans 16 amino acids. The germline CDR1 and CDR2 sequences are MNHEY and SVGAGI. The V end was cut by 0 bases, the J end by 1 base, with 12 bases between. CDR3 region: CASSYSRDKGNYGYTF. DNA for the CDR3: TGTGCCAGCAGTTACTCTCGGGACAAAGGTAACTATGGCTACACCTTC.

This clone has a handful of counts. The rearrangement uses TRBV28 and TRBJ1-2; the match to TRBD1 covers 9 bases. Germline assignment: CDR1 MDHEN and CDR2 SYDVKM. The CDR3 contains 13 residues. V was clipped by 6 bases and J by 6 bases; unmatched bases: 5. The CDR3 bases are TGTGCCAGCAGACACCGGGACAGGGATGGCTACACCTTC. This sequence encodes CASRHRDRDGYTF.

This chain uses TRBV27 with TRBJ2-1; 10 bases are a match to TRBD1. This CDR3 is 15 amino acids long. Germline V gene sequence: CDR1 MNHEY, CDR2 SMNVEV (reference sequence). J was trimmed by 6 bases and V by 5 bases; bases with no gene match: 7. CDR3 amino acids: CASSPGQGLFNEQFF. The CDR3 nucleotides read TGTGCCAGCAGTCCGGGACAGGGGCTCTTCAATGAGCAGTTCTTC.

The chain combines TRBV6-5 with TRBJ2-2; D is undetermined. V lost 7 bases and J 0 bases, leaving 9 bases between the germline ends. This CDR3 comprises 14 residues. The germline CDR1 and CDR2 sequences are MNHEY and SVGAGI. CDR3 residues: CASTWLTNTGELFF. The DNA for the CDR3 is TGTGCCAGCACTTGGCTGACGAACACCGGGGAGCTGTTTTTT.

The chain is built from TRBV4-2 and TRBJ2-3; TRBD2 might be the D (5 bases). The CDR3 length is 16 residues. V was pared by 3 bases and J by 5 bases, with 18 bases between. The germline CDR1 and CDR2 sequences are LGHNA and YNFKEQ. The CDR3 is CASSQDPHGEGDTQYF. CDR3 DNA sequence: TGTGCCAGCAGCCAGGACCCCCACGGGGAAGGAGATACGCAGTATTTT.

The chain combines TRBV4-3 with TRBJ1-2; D is uncertain. V was shortened by 0 bases and J by 5 bases, with 4 bases between the two germline ends. Germline V gene lookup returns CDR1 LGHNA and CDR2 YSLEER. This CDR3 is built from 12 residues. The CDR3 nucleotides are TGCGCCAGCAGCCAAGACAGTTATGGCTACACCTTC. This codes for CASSQDSYGYTF.

This sequence joins TRBV28 and TRBJ2-1, with 13 bases identical to TRBD2. CDR3 length equals 18 residues. Germline values: CDR1 MDHEN, CDR2 SYDVKM. V shed 3 bases, J shed 7 bases, and the junction held 12 bases outside the gene matches. CDR3 nucleotides: TGTGCCAGCAGTTTCCCCCGGACTAGCGGGAGCGTGGGAAATGAGCAGTTCTTC. It yields the protein CASSFPRTSGSVGNEQFF.

CDR3 region: CASRGGIGDTQYF. Here the CDR3 DNA reads TGTGCCAGCCGAGGGGGGATCGGAGATACGCAGTATTTT. This chain uses TRBV7-9 with TRBJ2-3; D is possibly TRBD1 or TRBD2 (6 bases each). From germline, CDR1 is SEHNR and CDR2 FQNEAQ (reference sequence). This CDR3 spans 13 amino acids. The V end was cut by 8 bases, the J end by 5 bases, with 14 bases between.

This sequence joins TRBV4-2 and TRBJ1-4; D is unresolved. The CDR3 consists of 13 residues. Germline V gene data show CDR1 as LGHNA and CDR2 as YNFKEQ. The V gene lost 4 bases and the J gene lost 0 bases, with 3 bases spanning the gap. CDR3 sequence: CASSPPTNEKLFF. The CDR3 DNA sequence: TGTGCCAGCAGCCCCCCAACTAATGAAAAACTGTTTTTT.

This rearrangement joins TRBV2 to TRBJ1-3; D is possibly TRBD1 (6 bases). Trimming took 5 bases from V and 0 from J, leaving 14 bases between them. CDR3 length: 16 amino acids. CDR1 SNHLY and CDR2 FYNNEI come from the germline V gene. DNA for the CDR3: TGTGCCAGCAGTTCGCTACTACAGGGCTCTGGAAACACCATATATTTT. This encodes CASSSLLQGSGNTIYF.

The V and J genes are TRBV7-3 and TRBJ2-3, with D unresolved. The germline V gene encodes CDR1 SGHTA and CDR2 FQGTGA. V lost 5 bases to trimming and J lost 4 bases, with 16 bases between them. This CDR3 has 15 residues. CDR3 loop: CASSPIRGGADTQYF. The DNA for the CDR3 is TGTGCCAGCAGCCCTATCCGAGGCGGCGCAGATACGCAGTATTTT.

The V call is TRBV9, the J call TRBJ2-1; D gene unclear. Per the germline V gene, CDR1 is SGDLS and CDR2 is YYNGEE. The length of the CDR3 is 18 residues. Trimming took 3 bases from V and 0 from J, leaving 19 bases between them. CDR3 nucleotide sequence: TGTGCCAGCAGCGACAATAACCTCGAGCCGAGCTCCTACAATGAGCAGTTCTTC. This codes for CASSDNNLEPSSYNEQFF.

V gene TRBV19 combines with J gene TRBJ1-1, with no clear D. This CDR3 spans 15 amino acids. CDR1 is LNHDA and CDR2 is SQIVND in the germline V gene (reference sequence). Trimming removed 3 bases from V and 0 bases from J, with 11 bases in between. CDR3 coding DNA: TGTGCCAGTAGTATTATTGCAGCCCTGAACACTGAAGCTTTCTTT. As protein: CASSIIAALNTEAFF. Looking up the rest from reference TRBV19 and TRBJ1-1 gives the full variable domain: DGGITQSPKYLFRKEGQNVTLSCEQNLNHDAMYWYRQDPGQGLRLIYYSQIVNDFQKGDIAEGYSVSREKKESFPLTVTSAQKNPTAFYLCASSIIAALNTEAFFGQGTRLTVV.

The genes are TRBV6-6 and TRBJ2-7; D tentatively reads TRBD1 or TRBD2 (5 bases each). V was shortened by 7 bases and J by 2 bases, with 15 bases between the two germline ends. The germline V gene has CDR1 MNHNY and CDR2 SVGAGI (reference sequence). This CDR3 is 14 amino acids long. In nucleotides, the CDR3 is TGTGCCAGCATTCCCCCCGAGGGGACCTACGAGCAGTACGTC. It encodes CASIPPEGTYEQYV.

The chain is built from TRBV10-3 and TRBJ2-5; D not resolved. The CDR3 totals 13 residues. V was pared by 3 bases and J by 2 bases, with 7 bases between. CDR1 is ENHRY and CDR2 is SYGVKD in the germline V gene. The CDR3: CAISELKQETQYF. The CDR3 nucleotides are TGTGCCATCAGTGAATTAAAGCAAGAGACCCAGTACTTC.

The CDR3 reads CASSLVGQGIRYEQYF. CDR3 sequence (DNA): TGTGCCAGCAGTTTGGTGGGACAGGGTATTCGGTACGAGCAGTACTTC. The chain couples TRBV27 to TRBJ2-7; 9 bases align to TRBD1. The trim removed 3 bases at V and 4 bases at J, leaving 10 bases unmatched. CDR1 is MNHEY and CDR2 is SMNVEV in the germline V gene (reference sequence). This CDR3 has 16 residues.

The chain joins TRBV6-5 to TRBJ2-1; D is unclear. Germline V gene data show CDR1 as MNHEY and CDR2 as SVGAGI. The ends were cut back, 6 bases at V and 0 bases at J, with 12 bases in the middle. The CDR3 consists of 15 residues. This chain's CDR3 is CASSITPSSYNEQFF. DNA for the CDR3: TGTGCCAGCAGCATAACCCCTAGCTCCTACAATGAGCAGTTCTTC.

The V and J genes are TRBV9 and TRBJ2-5; possible D gene TRBD1, 8 bases. Trimming shortened V by 0 bases and J by 4 bases, and 13 bases separated the two germline ends. CDR1 and CDR2 from the germline V gene are SGDLS and YYNGEE. The CDR3 is 15 residues long. In nucleotides, the CDR3 is TGTGCCAGCAGCGTAGCAGGGGGCGGGGGAGAGACCCAGTACTTC. Encoded protein: CASSVAGGGGETQYF.

In its sample, this clone was seen a few times. The CDR3 spells CASRLAGGAYNEQFF. Written as DNA, the CDR3 is TGTGCCAGCAGGCTTGCGGGGGGGGCCTACAATGAGCAGTTCTTC. The genes are TRBV11-2 and TRBJ2-1; TRBD2 aligns across 9 bases. The CDR3 is 15 residues long. V dropped 6 bases and J dropped 2; count of bases not matched to a gene: 5. Germline lookup yields CDR1 SGHAT and CDR2 FQNNGV.

The gene calls are TRBV29-1 and TRBJ2-2, with a possible D match to TRBD1 (5 bases). The CDR3 loop spans 14 amino acids. Trimming took 4 bases from V and 0 from J, leaving 9 bases between them. Germline lookup yields CDR1 SQVTM and CDR2 ANQGSEA. The CDR3 nucleotides read TGCAGCGTTGCTTTACAGGCGAACACCGGGGAGCTGTTTTTT. It translates to CSVALQANTGELFF.

V usage is TRBV9 and J usage is TRBJ1-1, with TRBD1 as a possible D gene (5 bases). Germline loops: CDR1 SGDLS, CDR2 YYNGEE. V was shortened by 4 bases and J by 4 bases, with 17 bases between the two germline ends. The CDR3 runs 15 residues. The CDR3 region has the DNA TGTGCCAGCAGCCCTTCAGGGATGAGGTCCACTGAAGCTTTCTTT. It is translated as CASSPSGMRSTEAFF. Full variable domain (rest looked up from reference TRBV9 and TRBJ1-1): DSGVTQTPKHLITATGQRVTLRCSPRSGDLSVYWYQQSLDQGLQFLIQYYNGEERAKGNILERFSAQQFPDLHSELNLSSLELGDSALYFCASSPSGMRSTEAFFGQGTRLTVV.

The chain has TRBV13 and TRBJ1-1; perhaps TRBD1 as D (6 bases). Germline assignment: CDR1 PRHDT and CDR2 FYEKMQ (reference sequence). V was clipped by 10 bases and J by 0 bases, with 12 bases between them. The CDR3 sequence is 13 residues long. CDR3 coding DNA: TGTGCCACCCAGGGGCTGTTGAACACTGAAGCTTTCTTT. This gives the protein CATQGLLNTEAFF. The full variable domain, in which reference TRBV13 and TRBJ1-1 provide the parts outside the CDR3, is AAGVIQSPRHLIKEKRETATLKCYPIPRHDTVYWYQQGPGQDPQFLISFYEKMQSDKGSIPDRFSAQQFSDYHSELNMSSLELGDSALYFCATQGLLNTEAFFGQGTRLTVV.

This chain's CDR3 is CASSKGSEREPQETQYF. Here the CDR3 DNA reads TGTGCCAGCAGCAAAGGTTCCGAGCGGGAGCCTCAAGAGACCCAGTACTTC. The rearrangement links TRBV21-1 to TRBJ2-5; the table's TRBD2 call for D was not verified on the DNA. TRBV21-1 has pseudogene status. This CDR3 is built from 17 residues.

CDR3 DNA: TGTGCCAGCAGCCCCTCAGGACTAGCGGGTGCAGATACGCAGTATTTT. Amino acids: CASSPSGLAGADTQYF. V gene TRBV9 combines with J gene TRBJ2-3, with 11 bases identical to TRBD2. The CDR3 is made up of 16 amino acids. With 4 bases clipped from V and 4 bases from J, the junction kept 8 bases outside the gene matches. Looked up from germline, CDR1 is SGDLS and CDR2 is YYNGEE.

The rearrangement joins TRBV6-5 to TRBJ2-7, with D uncertain. Trimming cost V 0 bases and J 3 bases, with 9 bases left between them. The CDR3 has 14 residues. Germline CDR1 is MNHEY and CDR2 is SVGAGI. CDR3 DNA sequence: TGTGCCAGCAGTTACTCCGGCAAGCGCTACGAGCAGTACTTC. This encodes CASSYSGKRYEQYF.

The CDR3: CASSLVLALSYEQYF. The CDR3 DNA sequence: TGTGCCAGCAGTTTGGTGCTAGCGCTATCCTACGAGCAGTACTTC. The chain is built from TRBV27 and TRBJ2-7, with D possibly being TRBD2 (6 bases). The CDR3 is 15 amino acids. The V end was cut by 3 bases, the J end by 1 base, with 13 bases between. Germline V gene lookup returns CDR1 MNHEY and CDR2 SMNVEV (reference sequence).